This TCR beta chain was identified in a study of T-cell reconstitution after alpha-beta-depleted transplantation in children. Whole-study findings and limits: The authors attributed T-cell counts and diversity one year after transplant mostly to newly produced T cells. As was reported, about two months after transplant, alpha-beta T cells came from several hundred expanded graft clones. Surviving recipient T cells and intrathymic progenitors accounted for some patients' high TCRbeta diversity at day 60.

This clonotype was found many times. The target antigen is unknown. CDR3 length: 15 residues. CDR1 is SGHAT and CDR2 is FQNNGV in the germline V gene. Trimming took off 5 bases at V and 0 bases at J, with 11 bases between the two ends. Unique molecular identifiers were incorporated into the prepared TCRbeta library. Using its own MiXCR run on the PCR reads, TCRdb lists one record per CDR3 protein. Here the sample spans around 300,000 distinct CDR3 sequences, 11% being singletons. This receptor was identified in a male patient between 2 and 10 years old who had a stem cell transplant for chronic granulomatous disease, so the T cells may come from the graft donor. The material was peripheral blood, obtained 180 days after TCRalphabeta/CD19-depleted stem cell transplant. The genes are TRBV11-2 and TRBJ2-4, with no clear D. The CDR3 here is CASSPSDVAKNIQYF. CDR3 DNA sequence: TGTGCCAGCAGCCCCAGTGACGTAGCCAAAAACATTCAGTACTTC.